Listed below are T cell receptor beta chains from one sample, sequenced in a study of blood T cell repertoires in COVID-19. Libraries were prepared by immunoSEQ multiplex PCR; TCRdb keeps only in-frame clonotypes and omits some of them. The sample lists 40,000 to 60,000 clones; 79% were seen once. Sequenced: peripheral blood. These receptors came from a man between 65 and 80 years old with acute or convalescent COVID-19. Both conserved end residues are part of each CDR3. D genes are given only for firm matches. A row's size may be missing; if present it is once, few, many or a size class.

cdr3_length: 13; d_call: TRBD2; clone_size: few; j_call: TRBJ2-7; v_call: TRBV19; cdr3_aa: CATLAEAPYEQYF; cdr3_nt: TGTGCCACACTAGCGGAGGCCCCCTACGAGCAGTACTTC
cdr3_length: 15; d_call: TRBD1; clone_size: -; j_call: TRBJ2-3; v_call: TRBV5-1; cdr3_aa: CASSPRQGWADTQYF; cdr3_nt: TGCGCCAGCAGCCCTAGACAGGGGTGGGCAGATACGCAGTATTTT
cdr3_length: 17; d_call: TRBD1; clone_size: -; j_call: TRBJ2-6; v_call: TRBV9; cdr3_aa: CASSTGQGATGANVLTF; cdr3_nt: TGTGCCAGCAGCACCGGACAGGGGGCAACTGGGGCCAACGTCCTGACTTTC
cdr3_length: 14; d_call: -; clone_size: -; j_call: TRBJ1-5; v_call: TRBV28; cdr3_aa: CASSLDRSNQPQHF; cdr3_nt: TGTGCCAGCAGTTTAGACAGAAGCAATCAGCCCCAGCATTTT
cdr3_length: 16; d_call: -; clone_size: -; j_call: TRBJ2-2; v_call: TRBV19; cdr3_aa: CASSIYRQANTGELFF; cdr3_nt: TGTGCCAGTAGTATATACAGACAGGCGAACACCGGGGAGCTGTTTTTT
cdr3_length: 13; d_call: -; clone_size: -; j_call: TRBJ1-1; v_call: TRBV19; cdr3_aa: CASSNQENTEAFF; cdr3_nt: TGTGCCAGTAGTAACCAGGAGAACACTGAAGCTTTCTTT
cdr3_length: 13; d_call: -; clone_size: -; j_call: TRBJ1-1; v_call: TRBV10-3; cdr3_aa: CAISEGGYTEAFF; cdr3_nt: TGTGCCATCAGTGAAGGGGGTTATACTGAAGCTTTCTTT
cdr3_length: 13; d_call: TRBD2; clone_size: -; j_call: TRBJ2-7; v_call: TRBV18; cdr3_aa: CASSPGLTYEQYF; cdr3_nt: TGTGCCAGCTCACCGGGACTAACCTACGAGCAGTACTTC
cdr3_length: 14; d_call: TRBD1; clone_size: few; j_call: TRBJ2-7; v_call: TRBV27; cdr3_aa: CASSLGTANYEQYF; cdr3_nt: TGTGCCAGCAGTCTCGGGACAGCGAACTACGAGCAGTACTTC
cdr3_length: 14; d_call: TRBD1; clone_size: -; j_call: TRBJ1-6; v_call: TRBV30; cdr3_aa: CACGEGQGLSPLHF; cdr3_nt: TGTGCCTGCGGGGAGGGACAGGGACTTTCACCCCTCCACTTT
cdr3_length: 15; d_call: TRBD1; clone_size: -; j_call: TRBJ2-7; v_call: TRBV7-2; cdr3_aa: CASSLNSRGPYEQYF; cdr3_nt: TGTGCCAGCAGCTTAAATTCTAGGGGGCCCTACGAGCAGTACTTC
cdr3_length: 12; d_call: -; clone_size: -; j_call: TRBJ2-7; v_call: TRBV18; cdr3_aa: CASSPGTTEQYF; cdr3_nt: TGTGCCAGCTCACCCGGGACAACCGAGCAGTACTTC
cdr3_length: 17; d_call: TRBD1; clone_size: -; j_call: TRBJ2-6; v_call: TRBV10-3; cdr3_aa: CAVAGQGGRVGANVLTF; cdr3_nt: TGTGCCGTCGCGGGACAGGGTGGTAGGGTTGGGGCCAACGTCCTGACTTTC
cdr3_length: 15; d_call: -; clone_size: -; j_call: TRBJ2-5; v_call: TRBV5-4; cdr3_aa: CASSFTTGAEETQYF; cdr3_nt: TGTGCCAGCAGCTTCACAACGGGAGCCGAAGAGACCCAGTACTTC
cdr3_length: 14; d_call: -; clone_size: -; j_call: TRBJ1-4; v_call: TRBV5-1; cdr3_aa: CAISMTGPNEKLFF; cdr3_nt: TGCGCCATCTCCATGACAGGCCCTAATGAAAAACTGTTTTTT
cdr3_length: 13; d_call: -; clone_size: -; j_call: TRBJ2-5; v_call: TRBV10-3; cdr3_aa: CAIRNRDQETQYF; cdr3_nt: TGTGCCATCAGGAACAGGGACCAAGAGACCCAGTACTTC
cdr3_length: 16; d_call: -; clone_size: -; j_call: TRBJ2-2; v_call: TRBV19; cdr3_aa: CASTLRGGGNTGELFF; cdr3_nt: TGTGCCAGTACCCTCCGGGGAGGTGGGAACACCGGGGAGCTGTTTTTT
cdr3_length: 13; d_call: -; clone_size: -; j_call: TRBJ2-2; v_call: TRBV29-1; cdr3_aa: CSAFGGNTGELFF; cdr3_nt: TGCAGCGCTTTCGGGGGGAACACCGGGGAGCTGTTTTTT
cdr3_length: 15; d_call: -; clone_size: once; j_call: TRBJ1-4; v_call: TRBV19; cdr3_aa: CASSPRTGKNEKLFF; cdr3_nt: TGTGCCAGTAGTCCCCGGACGGGAAAGAATGAAAAACTGTTTTTT
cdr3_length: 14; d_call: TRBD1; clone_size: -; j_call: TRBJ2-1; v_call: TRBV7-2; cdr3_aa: CASSLDRGGNEQFF; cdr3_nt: TGTGCCAGCAGCTTGGACAGGGGGGGAAATGAGCAGTTCTTC